The T cell receptor (beta chain) described here comes from a study of Graves' ophthalmopathy and Graves' hyperthyroidism. The V and J ends lost 8 bases and 2 bases respectively, with 13 bases between them. This CDR3 is 14 amino acids long. Germline-derived CDR1 and CDR2 are MNHEY and SMNVEV (reference sequence). Points from the study as a whole: Sensitivity reached 70.59% and specificity around 72% when the model predicted ophthalmopathy progression.

Moderate-to-severe activity, CAS ≥3, NOSPECS ≥4 and duration under 3 months were recorded for donors with ophthalmopathy. In this cohort, patients with other autoimmune diseases, uncontrolled infections, pregnancy or lactation were excluded. Diagnosis was based on clinical symptoms, serum thyroxine, TRAb, thyroid ultrasound and orbital computed tomography. In its sample, this clonotype was seen many times. The antigen is undetermined. As the template, RNA transcripts were used to amplify TCR beta CDR3 regions. HTBI-primed first-round RT-PCR preceded second-round multiplex PCR. TCRdb passed the multiplex PCR reads through MiXCR, listing each CDR3 protein once. The repertoire holds 350,000 to 400,000 distinct CDR3 sequences, with around 18% as singletons.

The sample taken for sequencing was peripheral blood. This sequence joins TRBV27 and TRBJ1-5; D is undetermined. This TCR was sampled from a woman aged 18-35 years with Graves' ophthalmopathy. The CDR3 DNA follows: TGTGCCAGCGGTACTCTGCACGGCAATCAGCCCCAGCATTTT. This translates into CASGTLHGNQPQHF.